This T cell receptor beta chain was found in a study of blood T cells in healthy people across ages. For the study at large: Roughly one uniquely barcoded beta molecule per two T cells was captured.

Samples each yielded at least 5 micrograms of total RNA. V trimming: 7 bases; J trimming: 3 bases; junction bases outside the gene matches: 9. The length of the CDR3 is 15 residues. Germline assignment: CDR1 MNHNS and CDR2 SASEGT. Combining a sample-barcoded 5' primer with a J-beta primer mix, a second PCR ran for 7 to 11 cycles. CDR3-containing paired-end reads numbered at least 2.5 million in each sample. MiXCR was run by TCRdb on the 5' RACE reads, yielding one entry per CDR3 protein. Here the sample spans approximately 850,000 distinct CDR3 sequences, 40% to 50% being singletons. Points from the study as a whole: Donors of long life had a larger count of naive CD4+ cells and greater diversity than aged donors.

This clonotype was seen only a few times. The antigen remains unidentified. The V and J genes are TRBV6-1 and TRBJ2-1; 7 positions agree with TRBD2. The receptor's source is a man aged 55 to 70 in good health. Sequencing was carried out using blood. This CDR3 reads CASISGGGYYNEQFF. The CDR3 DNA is TGTGCCAGCATCTCTGGCGGGGGTTACTACAATGAGCAGTTCTTC.